Listed here are 22 T cell receptor beta chains from one sample, sequenced in a study of CXCR3-negative and CXCR3-positive naive CD8 T cells. The authors prepared UMI-labeled TRB cDNA libraries by 5' RACE. TCRdb derives one entry per CDR3 protein from the 5' RACE reads, leaving out DNA. The sample's table shows about 80,000 distinct CDR3 sequences. The source material was naive CXCR3- CD8+ T cells from blood. The sample's subset: CD45RO-CCR7+CD27+CD95- naive CD8+ T cells lacking CXCR3 (TNR3-). The receptors stem from a human donor in good health. Some clones in this sample may be carry-over from other donors' samples.

This chain uses TRBV20-1 with TRBJ2-5; TCRdb returns TRBD1, unconfirmable since there is no DNA. The CDR3 has 13 residues. Germline V gene lookup returns CDR1 DFQATT and CDR2 SNEGSKA (reference sequence). CDR3 residues: CSAAPQGLETQYF.

The chain has TRBV21-1 and TRBJ2-3; TCRdb names TRBD2, which stays unverified in the absence of DNA. TRBV21-1 is an annotated pseudogene. There are 15 residues in the CDR3. The CDR3 protein is CASSIPSGSTDTQYF.

This chain joins TRBV21-1 and TRBJ2-3; TCRdb indicates TRBD1, and absent DNA this call remains unverified. TRBV21-1 is noted as a pseudogene. The CDR3 is 17 residues long. The chain's CDR3 is CASSKGLQGWGTDTQYF.

This chain's CDR3 is CSVEEWQGVGYTF. The V and J genes are TRBV29-1 and TRBJ1-2; the TRBD1 assignment by TCRdb is unverifiable without DNA. CDR1 SQVTM and CDR2 ANQGSEA come from the germline V gene. CDR3 length: 13 amino acids.

The CDR3 sequence is CASSPGSGPSTDTQYF. The chain couples TRBV7-6 to TRBJ2-3; TCRdb proposes TRBD1, but this gene call is untestable without DNA. Per germline, CDR1 SGHVS and CDR2 FNYEAQ. The CDR3 runs 16 residues.

The rearrangement uses TRBV14 and TRBJ2-7. Germline CDR1 reads SGHDN; CDR2 reads FVKESK. The CDR3 consists of 14 residues. The CDR3 reads CASSQGGSSYEQYF. The full variable domain, completed using reference TRBV14 and TRBJ2-7, is EAGVTQFPSHSVIEKGQTVTLRCDPISGHDNLYWYRRVMGKEIKFLLHFVKESKQDESGMPNNRFLAERTGGTYSTLKVQPAELEDSGVYFCASSQGGSSYEQYFGPGTRLTVT.

The rearrangement uses TRBV4-1 and TRBJ1-1; TCRdb proposes TRBD1, but this gene call is untestable without DNA. This CDR3 has 15 amino acids. Germline lookup yields CDR1 MGHRA and CDR2 YSYEKL. The CDR3 sequence: CASSQGTYGNTEAFF.

The chain's CDR3 is CAISEGRTGSSFTEEQYF. The chain couples TRBV10-3 to TRBJ1-6; TCRdb's D call, TRBD1, is unchecked because there is no DNA. The CDR3 has 18 residues. Per germline, CDR1 ENHRY and CDR2 SYGVKD.

The chain employs TRBV21-1 and TRBJ1-2; TCRdb picks TRBD1, but there is no DNA to check that call. TRBV21-1 corresponds to a pseudogene. The CDR3 has 15 residues. The CDR3 sequence: CASSSRDAASLGYTF.

V and J are TRBV28 and TRBJ2-3; TCRdb reports TRBD2, a call that lacks DNA to check it against. Germline V CDR1 and CDR2: MDHEN, SYDVKM. This CDR3 spans 15 amino acids. CDR3 amino acids: CASLTAGGNTDTQYF.

The chain recombines TRBV7-9 with TRBJ2-7. CDR1 SEHNR and CDR2 FQNEAQ come from the germline V gene (reference sequence). CDR3 length: 12 residues. The CDR3 reads CASSLAYGRQYF.

The chain uses TRBV28 and TRBJ2-1; with no DNA, the TCRdb D assignment of TRBD1 cannot be verified. The germline gives CDR1 MDHEN, CDR2 SYDVKM. CDR3 length: 15 residues. CDR3 loop: CASSHPWDRDNEQFF.

The J gene is TRBJ1-2, the V gene TRBV29-1. CDR1 is SQVTM, CDR2 ANQGSEA, per germline. CDR3 size: 13 residues. This CDR3 is CSVTGDLGYGYTF.

V and J are TRBV12-3 or TRBV12-4 and TRBJ2-1. This CDR3 is built from 15 residues. The CDR3 is CASIGSEVAYNEQFF.

The CDR3 spells CASSAGGMDQETQYF. The gene calls are TRBV9 and TRBJ2-5; TCRdb's D call, TRBD1, is unchecked because there is no DNA. CDR3 length: 15 amino acids. Germline V gene lookup returns CDR1 SGDLS and CDR2 YYNGEE.

This rearrangement joins TRBV7-9 to TRBJ1-6; TCRdb proposes TRBD1, but this gene call is untestable without DNA. Germline CDR1 is SEHNR and CDR2 is FQNEAQ (reference sequence). This CDR3 comprises 16 residues. The CDR3 sequence is CASSLLLGGKSSPLHF.

The chain has TRBV9 and TRBJ2-5. CDR3 length: 14 amino acids. Germline V CDR1 and CDR2: SGDLS, YYNGEE. The CDR3 region is CASSVGRDQETQYF.

The V gene is TRBV5-5, the J gene TRBJ2-5; TCRdb names TRBD1, which stays unverified in the absence of DNA. The CDR3 sequence is 16 residues long. CDR1 is SGHKS and CDR2 is YYEKEE in the germline V gene (reference sequence). This CDR3 is CASKPPRLGQQETQYF.

The rearrangement uses TRBV7-9 and TRBJ2-7; the D gene TCRdb calls, TRBD1, cannot be checked with no DNA. CDR1 and CDR2 (germline): SEHNR, FQNEAQ (reference sequence). The CDR3 is 13 amino acids. CDR3 sequence: CASSETGGGEQYF.

The genes are TRBV28 and TRBJ2-7; absent DNA, TCRdb's TRBD1 call cannot be checked. CDR3 length: 14 amino acids. Germline CDR1 and CDR2: MDHEN and SYDVKM. CDR3 region: CASGVGTGPDEQYF.

The chain recombines TRBV19 with TRBJ2-5; TCRdb indicates TRBD1, and absent DNA this call remains unverified. Germline V gives CDR1 LNHDA, CDR2 SQIVND (reference sequence). The CDR3 covers 14 residues. The CDR3 sequence is CTSEMRGLQETQYF. The full variable domain, rest sourced from reference TRBV19 and TRBJ2-5, is DGGITQSPKYLFRKEGQNVTLSCEQNLNHDAMYWYRQDPGQGLRLIYYSQIVNDFQKGDIAEGYSVSREKKESFPLTVTSAQKNPTAFYLCTSEMRGLQETQYFGPGTRLLVL.

The genes are TRBV3-1 and TRBJ1-1; TCRdb names TRBD1, which stays unverified in the absence of DNA. Germline assignment: CDR1 LGHDT and CDR2 YNNKEL (reference sequence). This CDR3 spans 13 amino acids. The CDR3 sequence is CASSPGTAPEAFF.